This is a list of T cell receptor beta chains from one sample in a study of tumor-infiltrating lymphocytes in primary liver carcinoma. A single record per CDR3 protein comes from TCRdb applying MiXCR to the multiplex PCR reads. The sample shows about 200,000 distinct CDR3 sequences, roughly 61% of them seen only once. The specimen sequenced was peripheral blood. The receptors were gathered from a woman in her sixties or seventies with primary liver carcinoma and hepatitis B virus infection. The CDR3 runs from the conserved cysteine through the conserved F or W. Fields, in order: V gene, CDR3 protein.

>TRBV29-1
CSPWDRGRFEQYF
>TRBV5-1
CASSLGLAGVARNRKQFF
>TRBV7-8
CASSPHGGAYKQYF
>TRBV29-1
CSVLVRSSNQPQYF
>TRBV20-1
CSARGAGPGTSGYNEQFF
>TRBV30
CALKGPHTDTQYF
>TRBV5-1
CASSSATSGSFNEQFF
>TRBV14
CASSYSRADTQYF
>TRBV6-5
CASSYSPWAEETQYF
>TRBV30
CAWSASGAGMNTEAFF
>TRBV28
CASSFRTEQFF
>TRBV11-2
CASSSWTSGDFEWFF
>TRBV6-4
CASSDPPGGKREYF
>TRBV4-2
CASSQERESTDTQYF
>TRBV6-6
CASRQERSGDYEQYF
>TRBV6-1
CASTERRDSQAFF
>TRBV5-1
CASSLTPGLAGVDTQYF
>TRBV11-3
CASRYKGTQYF
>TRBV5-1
CASSLGTSGQEETQYF
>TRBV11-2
CASSSPTGYTEAFF
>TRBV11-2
CDSSSTGTTLYEQYF
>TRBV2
CASKWAGGLTEAFF
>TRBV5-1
CASSDNGVNEQFF
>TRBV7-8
CASSLGRWTSWTDTQYF
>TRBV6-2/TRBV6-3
CASSRPMRDNEQFF
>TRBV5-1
CASSMDLNEQFF
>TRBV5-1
CASKGTSAYEQYF
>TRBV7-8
CASSAVSLNTEAFF
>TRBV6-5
CASGSQGANEKLFF
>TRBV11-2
CTSGRLGQTEALF
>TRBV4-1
CASSQEASAYDTEVFF
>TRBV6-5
CASRRLPGQTSPLHF
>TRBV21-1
CASNLTYEQYF
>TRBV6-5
CAGSTGRHYEQYF
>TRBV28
CASSYLGQGKLLF
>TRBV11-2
CASNNIRGGWGGTQYF
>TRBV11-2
CASSFNAMNTEAFF
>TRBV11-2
CASSHIQGPNTGELFF
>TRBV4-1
CANSLTRVKEQFF
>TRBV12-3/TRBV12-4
CASSLLSRRGADTQYF
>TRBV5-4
CASSAGTSGRANEQFF
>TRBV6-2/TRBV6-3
CASSRQGRIGETQYF
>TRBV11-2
CASSSLGRFSYNEQFF
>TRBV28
CASSPRQGGRPDTQYF
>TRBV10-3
CAISESRGLGEQYF
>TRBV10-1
CASSEPPLRQDPYEQYF
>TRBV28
CASSSPGGTGKGGDTQYF